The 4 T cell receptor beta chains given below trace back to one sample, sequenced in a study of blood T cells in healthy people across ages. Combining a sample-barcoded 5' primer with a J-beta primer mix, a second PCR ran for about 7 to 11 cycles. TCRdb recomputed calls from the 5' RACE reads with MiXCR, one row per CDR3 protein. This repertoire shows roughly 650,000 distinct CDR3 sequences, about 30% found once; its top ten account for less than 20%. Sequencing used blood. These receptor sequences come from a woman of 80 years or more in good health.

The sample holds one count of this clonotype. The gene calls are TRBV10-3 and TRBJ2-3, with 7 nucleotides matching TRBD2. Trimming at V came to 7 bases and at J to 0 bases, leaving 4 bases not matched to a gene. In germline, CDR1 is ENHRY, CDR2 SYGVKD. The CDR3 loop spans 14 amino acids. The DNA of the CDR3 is TGTGCCATCAACGGGGGGACTAGCACAGATACGCAGTATTTT. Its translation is CAINGGTSTDTQYF.

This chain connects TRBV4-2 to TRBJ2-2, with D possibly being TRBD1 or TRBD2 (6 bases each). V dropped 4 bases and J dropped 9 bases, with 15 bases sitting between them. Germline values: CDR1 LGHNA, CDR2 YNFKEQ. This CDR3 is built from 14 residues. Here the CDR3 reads CASSPRTGARELFF. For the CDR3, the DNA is TGTGCCAGCAGCCCCCGAACGGGGGCCAGGGAGCTGTTTTTT.

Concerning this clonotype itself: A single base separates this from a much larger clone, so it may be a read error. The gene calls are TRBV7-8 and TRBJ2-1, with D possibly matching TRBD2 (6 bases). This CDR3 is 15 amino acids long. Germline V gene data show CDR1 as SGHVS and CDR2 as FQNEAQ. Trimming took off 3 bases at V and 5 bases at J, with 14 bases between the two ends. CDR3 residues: CASSLGRGQDNEQFF. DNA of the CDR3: TGTGCCAGCAGCTTGGGGCGGGGTCAGGACAATGAGCAGTTCTTC.

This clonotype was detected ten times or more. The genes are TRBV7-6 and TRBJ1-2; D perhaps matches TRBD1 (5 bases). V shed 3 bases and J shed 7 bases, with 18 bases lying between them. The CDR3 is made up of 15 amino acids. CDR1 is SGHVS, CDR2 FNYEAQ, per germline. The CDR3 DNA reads TGTGCCAGCAGCTTGGCTGGAGGGCAGGGAACTGGCTACACCTTC. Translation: CASSLAGGQGTGYTF.